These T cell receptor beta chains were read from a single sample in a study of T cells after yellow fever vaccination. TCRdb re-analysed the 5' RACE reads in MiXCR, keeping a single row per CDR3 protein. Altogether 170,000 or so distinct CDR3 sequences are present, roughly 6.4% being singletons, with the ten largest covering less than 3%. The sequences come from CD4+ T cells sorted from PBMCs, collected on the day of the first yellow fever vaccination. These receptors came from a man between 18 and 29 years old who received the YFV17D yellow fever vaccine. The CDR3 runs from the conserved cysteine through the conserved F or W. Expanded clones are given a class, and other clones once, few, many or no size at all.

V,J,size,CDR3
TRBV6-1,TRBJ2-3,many,CASSDTGSLRNTQYF
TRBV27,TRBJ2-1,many,CASSPVYGNNEQFF
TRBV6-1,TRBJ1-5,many,CASSEPGLLQPQHF
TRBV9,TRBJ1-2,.,CASSVGVGTVLRGYTF
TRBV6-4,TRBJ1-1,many,CASRDTQNTEAFF
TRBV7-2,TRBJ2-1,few,CASSSTGAHNEQFF
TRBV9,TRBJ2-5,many,CASSRTPYQETQYF
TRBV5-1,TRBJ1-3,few,CASSWTAGNTIYF
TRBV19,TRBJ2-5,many,CASSVTRFQETQYF
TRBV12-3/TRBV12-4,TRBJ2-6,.,CASSSGYGANVLTF
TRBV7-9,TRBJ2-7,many,CASSFAEDTGEYF
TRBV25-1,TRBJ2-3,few,CASSDGQGATDTQYF
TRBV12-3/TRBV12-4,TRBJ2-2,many,CASSLGRGELFF
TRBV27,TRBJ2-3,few,CATQPQGADTQYF
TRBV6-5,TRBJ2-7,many,CASSTPPDEQYF
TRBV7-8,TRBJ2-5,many,CASSLGGGPETQYF
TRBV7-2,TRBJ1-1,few,CASSFLSGRTEAFF
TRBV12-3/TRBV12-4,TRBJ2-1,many,CASRQWGARFDEQFF
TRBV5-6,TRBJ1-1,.,CASSYPPGQGAAFF
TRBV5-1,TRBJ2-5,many,CASSSGLAAPGGETQYF
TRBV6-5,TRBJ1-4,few,CASSYDGVTTLEKLFF
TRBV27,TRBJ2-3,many,CASSPRFNSGGSALTQYF
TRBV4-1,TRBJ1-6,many,CASSQTPGQGSSYNSPLHF
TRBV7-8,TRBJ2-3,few,CASSLQRADTQYF
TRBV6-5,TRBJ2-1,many,CASSYTRTSGASGVDEQFF
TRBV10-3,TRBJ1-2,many,CAIRKGTGDGYTF
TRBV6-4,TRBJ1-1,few,CASSDWDVRSFRNTEAFF
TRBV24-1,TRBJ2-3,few,CAIGHSTDTQYF
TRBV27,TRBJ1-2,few,CASSGEQGNYGYTF
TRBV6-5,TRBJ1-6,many,CASSYARGVGSYNSPLHF
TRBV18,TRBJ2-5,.,CASSPPSFETQYF
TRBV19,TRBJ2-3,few,CASSIPGLKSTDTQYF
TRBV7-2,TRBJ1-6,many,CASRHYGSPLHF
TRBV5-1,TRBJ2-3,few,CASSRSLSDTQYF
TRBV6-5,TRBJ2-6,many,CASRTGKANGGANVLTF
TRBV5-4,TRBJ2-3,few,CASSLDPARNTDTQYF
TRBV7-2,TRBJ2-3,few,CASSLALGADTQYF
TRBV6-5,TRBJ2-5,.,CASSSSDGGETQYF
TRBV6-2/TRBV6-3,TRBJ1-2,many,CASSYSGQIWVEGDYGYTF
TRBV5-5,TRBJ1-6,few,CASSLGGASPLHF
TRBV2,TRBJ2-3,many,CASSEVQGALSTQYF
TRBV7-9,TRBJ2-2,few,CASTSTGQENTGELFF
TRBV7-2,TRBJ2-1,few,CASSFPLTGSSYNEQFF
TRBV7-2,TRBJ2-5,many,CASTAVGQETQYF
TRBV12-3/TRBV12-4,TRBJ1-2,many,CASRGTGLNYGYTF
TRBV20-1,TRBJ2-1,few,CSASGDSYNEQFF
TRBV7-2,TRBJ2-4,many,CASSLSGTGGNIQYF
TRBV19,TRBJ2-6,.,CVSSRDSNPGANVLTF
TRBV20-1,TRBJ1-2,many,CSAPRDYGYTF
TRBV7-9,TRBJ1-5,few,CASSKGVYQPQHF
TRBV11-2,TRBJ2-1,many,CASSPRRESGGYNEQFF
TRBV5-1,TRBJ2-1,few,CASSLVGAGYNEQFF
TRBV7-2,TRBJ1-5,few,CASSPYGPNQPQHF